One and the same sample provided the 26 T cell receptor beta chains below, sequenced in a study of T cell responses to AZD1222 COVID-19 vaccine. The data were produced by immunoSEQ multiplex PCR, yet TCRdb's version contains in-frame clones alone and is incomplete. Among 150,000 or so clones listed, roughly 87% were seen once. The material sequenced was peripheral blood, taken 28 days after the second AZD1222 dose. These receptors all come from an adult who received the AZD1222 COVID-19 vaccine.

The chain uses TRBV5-6 and TRBJ2-7; a weak D match, TRBD2 (6 bases). V lost 4 bases to trimming and J lost 5 bases, with 19 bases between them. The CDR3 is made up of 15 amino acids. Germline V CDR1 and CDR2: SGHDT, YYEEEE. The DNA of the CDR3 is TGTGCCAGCAGCCCCGGGGGTGCAGGGCCCAACGAGCAGTACTTC. This encodes CASSPGGAGPNEQYF.

This clone appeared once. This chain uses TRBV6-5 with TRBJ1-5; 10 bases align to TRBD1. Germline V lookup: CDR1 MNHEY, CDR2 SVGAGI. CDR3 length equals 15 residues. V was pared by 6 bases and J by 4 bases, with 6 bases of the junction left unmatched. The CDR3 coding sequence is TGTGCCAGCAGAAGCAGGACAGGGGGGAATCAGCCCCAGCATTTT. This sequence encodes CASRSRTGGNQPQHF.

V usage is TRBV13 and J usage is TRBJ2-2; D might be TRBD1 or TRBD2, each matching 5 bases. V gave up 5 bases and J gave up 3 bases, with 10 bases separating them. The V gene's germline CDR1 is PRHDT and CDR2 FYEKMQ (reference sequence). The CDR3 consists of 14 residues. CDR3 coding DNA: TGTGCCAGCAGCCCAAGAGGGGACACCGGGGAGCTGTTTTTT. It encodes CASSPRGDTGELFF.

This chain connects TRBV28 to TRBJ1-2; D perhaps matches TRBD1 (5 bases). V shed 2 bases and J shed 5 bases, with 9 bases lying between them. This CDR3 region has 13 residues. Looked up from germline, CDR1 is MDHEN and CDR2 is SYDVKM. CDR3 loop: CASSLGAAYGYTF. The CDR3 DNA reads as TGTGCCAGCAGTTTAGGGGCAGCTTATGGCTACACCTTC.

The V call is TRBV7-9, the J call TRBJ2-1; D not certain. The CDR3 loop spans 12 amino acids. CDR1 and CDR2 (germline): SEHNR, FQNEAQ (reference sequence). Trimming cost V 3 bases and J 6 bases, with 6 bases left between them. The CDR3 bases are TGTGCCAGCAGCTTTACCCGCAATGAGCAGTTCTTC. Translation gives CASSFTRNEQFF.

DNA of the CDR3: TGTGCCAGCAGCGCCTTCAACTCTGGAAACACCATATATTTT. Translating it yields CASSAFNSGNTIYF. The J gene is TRBJ1-3, the V gene TRBV7-2; D gene ambiguous. Trimming took off 5 bases at V and 0 bases at J, with 8 bases between the two ends. The CDR3 length is 14 residues. Germline values: CDR1 SGHTA, CDR2 FQGNSA.

The genes are TRBV7-2 and TRBJ1-4; 7 bases fit TRBD1. The length of the CDR3 is 14 residues. The V gene end was trimmed by 6 bases and the J gene end by 4 bases; junction bases not matched to a gene: 5. Germline assignment: CDR1 SGHTA and CDR2 FQGNSA. CDR3 protein: CASRAGQYNEKLFF. CDR3 DNA: TGTGCCAGCAGAGCGGGACAGTATAATGAAAAACTGTTTTTT.

CDR3 sequence reads: CASSLVELLGFYNEQFF. CDR3 DNA sequence: TGTGCCAGCAGCTTAGTCGAGCTCCTTGGTTTCTACAATGAGCAGTTCTTC. The chain joins TRBV7-2 to TRBJ2-1, with D hard to call. Trimming pared 1 base from V and 3 bases from J, leaving 16 bases between. Germline CDR1 SGHTA, CDR2 FQGNSA. This CDR3 region has 17 residues. The variable domain in full, with the rest retrieved from reference TRBV7-2 and TRBJ2-1, is GAGVSQSPSNKVTEKGKDVELRCDPISGHTALYWYRQSLGQGLEFLIYFQGNSAPDKSGLPSDRFSAERTGGSVSTLTIQRTQQEDSAVYLCASSLVELLGFYNEQFFGPGTRLTVL.

This chain joins TRBV11-3 and TRBJ2-1, with 9 positions matching TRBD1. The CDR3 has 17 residues. CDR1 and CDR2 (germline): SGHNT, YENEEA. Losses at the gene ends were 0 bases for V and 5 bases for J; bases not matched to a gene: 8. CDR3 sequence reads: CASSLDLWTGEDNEQFF. DNA for the CDR3: TGTGCCAGCAGCTTAGACCTTTGGACAGGGGAGGACAATGAGCAGTTCTTC. The entire variable domain, with the rest obtained from reference TRBV11-3 and TRBJ2-1, is as follows: EAGVVQSPRYKIIEKKQPVAFWCNPISGHNTLYWYLQNLGQGPELLIRYENEEAVDDSQLPKDRFSAERLKGVDSTLKIQPAELGDSAVYLCASSLDLWTGEDNEQFFGPGTRLTVL.

The genes are TRBV28 and TRBJ1-6; tentatively, D is TRBD1 (6 bases). Deletions cut 7 bases from V and 7 bases from J, with 17 bases between. The CDR3 totals 15 residues. Per the germline V gene, CDR1 is MDHEN and CDR2 is SYDVKM. The CDR3 is CASISRGFGNSPLHF. The CDR3 DNA is TGTGCCAGCATCTCCAGGGGATTCGGGAATTCACCCCTCCACTTT. Based on the CDR3 plus reference TRBV28 and TRBJ1-6, the full variable domain is DVKVTQSSRYLVKRTGEKVFLECVQDMDHENMFWYRQDPGLGLRLIYFSYDVKMKEKGDIPEGYSVSREKKERFSLILESASTNQTSMYLCASISRGFGNSPLHFGNGTRLTVT.

The chain couples TRBV9 to TRBJ1-2; no firm D call. The CDR3 sequence is 17 residues long. The ends were cut back, 0 bases at V and 8 bases at J, with 23 bases in the middle. CDR1 is SGDLS and CDR2 is YYNGEE in the germline V gene. CDR3: CASSVGGVAGGEKGYTF. DNA of the CDR3: TGTGCCAGCAGCGTAGGCGGGGTGGCAGGAGGAGAGAAAGGCTACACCTTC.

J is TRBJ1-3 and V is TRBV9; 11 nucleotides match TRBD1. The CDR3 covers 16 residues. CDR1 SGDLS and CDR2 YYNGEE come from the germline V gene. V shed 3 bases, J shed 4 bases, and the junction held 6 bases outside the gene matches. As DNA, the CDR3 is TGTGCCAGCAGCGCAGAGGACAGGGGGCAAGGAAACACCATATATTTT. Translated, it gives CASSAEDRGQGNTIYF.

The V and J genes are TRBV7-2 and TRBJ1-3; TRBD1 might be the D (6 bases). The CDR3 spans 16 residues. The germline V and J ends were trimmed by 5 bases and 1 base, with 15 bases remaining between them. Germline values: CDR1 SGHTA, CDR2 FQGNSA. CDR3 sequence reads: CASSLQGGLSGNTIYF. The CDR3 region has the DNA TGTGCCAGCAGCCTCCAAGGGGGACTTTCTGGAAACACCATATATTTT.

The chain combines TRBV18 with TRBJ1-4, with D uncertain. Trimming removed 0 bases at V and 5 bases at J, with 13 bases between. The CDR3 length is 16 residues. In germline, CDR1 is KGHSH, CDR2 LQKENI. The CDR3 reads CASSPPGLSWNEKLFF. The CDR3, as DNA: TGTGCCAGCTCACCACCGGGTCTGAGCTGGAATGAAAAACTGTTTTTT.

The count of this clone is one. The rearrangement uses TRBV5-1 and TRBJ1-2, with D possibly matching TRBD1 (5 bases). The V gene lost 0 bases and the J gene lost 5 bases, with 11 bases spanning the gap. The V gene's germline CDR1 is SGHRS and CDR2 YFSETQ. This CDR3 has 14 amino acids. CDR3: CASSLDDSAYGYTF. The CDR3 bases are TGCGCCAGCAGCTTGGATGACAGCGCGTATGGCTACACCTTC.

The table lists this clone with a count of one. This CDR3 reads CATSRTNRGPNEKLFF. The CDR3, as DNA: TGTGCCACCAGCAGAACAAATCGGGGCCCTAATGAAAAACTGTTTTTT. The rearrangement joins TRBV15 to TRBJ1-4; possible D gene TRBD1, 5 bases. Germline loops: CDR1 LNHNV, CDR2 YYDKDF (reference sequence). CDR3 length equals 16 residues. V lost 2 bases to trimming and J lost 3 bases, with 13 bases between them.

The V call is TRBV11-3, the J call TRBJ2-3, with 10 bases matching TRBD1. This CDR3 contains 15 residues. V lost 3 bases, J lost 1 base, and 1 base stayed unmatched. CDR1 is SGHNT, CDR2 YENEEA, per germline. In DNA, the CDR3 is TGTGCCAGCAGCTTTGACAGGGGGCGCACAGATACGCAGTATTTT. This translates into CASSFDRGRTDTQYF.

The V gene is TRBV29-1, the J gene TRBJ2-1; 11 positions agree with TRBD2. This CDR3 has 15 amino acids. Germline V gene sequence: CDR1 SQVTM, CDR2 ANQGSEA. The V and J ends lost 4 bases and 2 bases, in that order; junction bases with no gene match: 4. The CDR3 protein is CSVATSGSPYNEQFF. CDR3 coding DNA: TGCAGCGTTGCCACTAGCGGGAGCCCCTACAATGAGCAGTTCTTC.

The chain joins TRBV7-9 to TRBJ2-5; D is ambiguous. Deletions cut 5 bases from V and 2 bases from J, with 18 bases between. From germline, CDR1 is SEHNR and CDR2 FQNEAQ (reference sequence). The length of the CDR3 is 16 residues. The CDR3 spells CASSARTSYLQETQYF. As DNA, the CDR3 is TGTGCCAGCAGCGCCAGGACCTCCTATTTACAAGAGACCCAGTACTTC.

V is TRBV10-3 and J is TRBJ1-4; D might be TRBD1 (6 bases). The germline V and J ends were trimmed by 5 bases and 6 bases, with 16 bases remaining between them. The CDR3 has 15 amino acids. Germline loops: CDR1 ENHRY, CDR2 SYGVKD. DNA for the CDR3: TGTGCCATCAGTCGTGTTGGGGGGCAGGATGAAAAACTGTTTTTT. Translation gives CAISRVGGQDEKLFF.

CDR3 in amino acids: CASSLSQGRGQPQHF. Written as DNA, the CDR3 is TGTGCCAGCAGTTTATCCCAGGGGAGAGGTCAGCCCCAGCATTTT. The chain employs TRBV28 and TRBJ1-5, with D maybe TRBD1 (6 bases). The CDR3 sequence is 15 residues long. The V gene lost 1 base and the J gene lost 6 bases, with 13 bases spanning the gap. Germline CDR1 MDHEN, CDR2 SYDVKM.

This chain joins TRBV2 and TRBJ1-6; no clear D gene. This CDR3 comprises 15 residues. The V end was cut by 8 bases, the J end by 0 bases, with 11 bases between. Germline V gene lookup returns CDR1 SNHLY and CDR2 FYNNEI. CDR3 bases: TGTGCCAGCGCCCTCTCTAGCTCCTATAATTCACCCCTCCACTTT. Amino acids: CASALSSSYNSPLHF. Full variable domain (missing parts from reference TRBV2 and TRBJ1-6): EPEVTQTPSHQVTQMGQEVILRCVPISNHLYFYWYRQILGQKVEFLVSFYNNEISEKSEIFDDQFSVERPDGSNFTLKIRSTKLEDSAMYFCASALSSSYNSPLHFGNGTRLTVT.

This sequence joins TRBV7-8 and TRBJ1-6; maybe TRBD1 (5 bases). Germline V gives CDR1 SGHVS, CDR2 FQNEAQ. The CDR3 runs to 15 residues. V was shortened by 5 bases and J by 6 bases, with 14 bases between the two germline ends. CDR3 protein: CASSPHDRSNSPLHF. In nucleotides, the CDR3 is TGTGCCAGCAGCCCCCATGACAGAAGTAATTCACCCCTCCACTTT.

This sequence joins TRBV28 and TRBJ2-5; 9 bases are shared with TRBD1. This CDR3 comprises 17 residues. Trimming took 2 bases from V and 5 from J; bases not matched to a gene: 12. Germline CDR1 MDHEN, CDR2 SYDVKM. The CDR3: CASSLAAGTGIEETQYF. In DNA form, the CDR3 reads TGTGCCAGCAGTTTAGCGGCCGGGACAGGGATCGAGGAGACCCAGTACTTC.

The gene calls are TRBV7-8 and TRBJ2-3, with TRBD2 identical over 8 bases. The junction had 4 bases not matched to a gene; V was cut back by 1 base and J by 1 base. CDR3 length: 16 amino acids. Germline lookup yields CDR1 SGHVS and CDR2 FQNEAQ. The CDR3 DNA sequence: TGTGCCAGCAGCTTAGAGGCGGGAGGTGGCACAGATACGCAGTATTTT. Translated, it gives CASSLEAGGGTDTQYF.

The rearrangement links TRBV9 to TRBJ2-7; possibly TRBD1 or TRBD2 for D (5 bases each). This CDR3 spans 16 amino acids. V lost 0 bases, J lost 1 base, and 14 bases lay in between. Germline assignment: CDR1 SGDLS and CDR2 YYNGEE. Here the CDR3 DNA reads TGTGCCAGCAGCGTAGGGGCCTGGGGACCTTCCTACGAGCAGTACTTC. Its protein is CASSVGAWGPSYEQYF.